These 25 T cell receptor beta chains share one sample of origin, sequenced in a study of OX40 agonist ivuxolimab in advanced cancers. TCRdb's table, derived via immunoSEQ multiplex PCR, lists solely in-frame clones and lacks some. Among 110,000 or so clones, approximately 90% were seen once, and the ten largest hold around 0.61%. Sequenced material: CD4+ or CD8+ T cells sorted from blood, taken in a trial of the OX40 agonist ivuxolimab. These receptors originate from an adult with an advanced solid tumor such as melanoma, head and neck, liver or kidney cancer.

The gene calls are TRBV6-1 and TRBJ2-3, with D hard to call. Trimming pared 6 bases from V and 6 bases from J, leaving 19 bases between. Germline CDR1 and CDR2: MNHNS and SASEGT. This CDR3 is 15 amino acids long. In DNA form, the CDR3 reads TGTGCCAGCAGGGCCTCGGACCGGGCTGGGGATACGCAGTATTTT. The encoded protein is CASRASDRAGDTQYF.

The chain is built from TRBV7-2 and TRBJ2-1; 11 bases fit TRBD2. This CDR3 spans 14 amino acids. Germline assignment: CDR1 SGHTA and CDR2 FQGNSA. The trim removed 11 bases at V and 6 bases at J, leaving 9 bases unmatched. In DNA, the CDR3 is TGTGCCTCCACCGGGACTAGCGGAGTCAATGAGCAGTTCTTC. Protein sequence: CASTGTSGVNEQFF.

This clone was observed a handful of times. This chain connects TRBV11-2 to TRBJ1-6, with D perhaps TRBD1 (5 bases). V lost 2 bases, J lost 0 bases, and 14 bases lay in between. Germline CDR1 and CDR2: SGHAT and FQNNGV. The CDR3 is made up of 18 amino acids. DNA of the CDR3: TGTGCCAGCAGCTTAAGAAGCGGGGGGAGCTCCTATAATTCACCCCTCCACTTT. It codes for CASSLRSGGSSYNSPLHF.

This chain connects TRBV5-6 to TRBJ2-7; D is ambiguous. The CDR3 has 11 residues. V dropped 3 bases and J dropped 7 bases, with 8 bases sitting between them. Looked up from germline, CDR1 is SGHDT and CDR2 is YYEEEE. The CDR3 coding sequence is TGTGCCAGCAGCTACAACTCGGAGCAGTACTTC. Its translation: CASSYNSEQYF.

The chain couples TRBV6-5 to TRBJ2-7; the D gene is possibly TRBD1 (6 bases). CDR1 and CDR2 from the germline V gene are MNHEY and SVGAGI. V was trimmed by 7 bases and J by 2 bases, leaving 9 bases between them. The CDR3 loop spans 12 amino acids. CDR3 bases: TGTGCCAGCACTGACAGGACCTACGAGCAGTACTTC. Residues: CASTDRTYEQYF.

This chain uses TRBV19 with TRBJ2-3; the match to TRBD2 covers 7 bases. Germline CDR1 and CDR2: LNHDA and SQIVND (reference sequence). The CDR3 has 15 residues. V was clipped by 10 bases and J by 0 bases; unmatched bases: 10. CDR3 coding DNA: TGTGCCACCCAATTGGGGGGAGGGAGCACAGATACGCAGTATTTT. This encodes CATQLGGGSTDTQYF.

This sequence joins TRBV27 and TRBJ2-1; D not certain. V was shortened by 6 bases and J by 0 bases, with 3 bases between the two germline ends. The CDR3 length is 12 residues. The germline V gene has CDR1 MNHEY and CDR2 SMNVEV (reference sequence). For the CDR3, the DNA is TGTGCCAGCAGGAGCTCCTACAATGAGCAGTTCTTC. Encoded protein: CASRSSYNEQFF.

This chain uses TRBV4-2 with TRBJ2-1; D uncertain. The CDR3 has 11 amino acids. Germline assignment: CDR1 LGHNA and CDR2 YNFKEQ. V lost 1 base and J 8 bases, leaving 3 bases between the germline ends. The CDR3 coding sequence is TGTGCCAGCAGCCAAGCCGATGAGCAGTTCTTC. Translation gives CASSQADEQFF.

The chain couples TRBV9 to TRBJ2-3; D possibly corresponds to TRBD1 (7 bases). Germline lookup yields CDR1 SGDLS and CDR2 YYNGEE. The CDR3 runs 19 residues. Trimming shortened V by 0 bases and J by 2 bases, and 22 bases separated the two germline ends. The CDR3 loop reads CASSVGGGGPIPFTDTQYF. The DNA of the CDR3 is TGTGCCAGCAGCGTAGGAGGAGGGGGCCCGATTCCGTTCACAGATACGCAGTATTTT.

The V call is TRBV5-1, the J call TRBJ2-5, with D tentatively TRBD1 (6 bases). This CDR3 contains 15 residues. The germline V gene has CDR1 SGHRS and CDR2 YFSETQ. V was shortened by 1 base and J by 1 base, with 11 bases between the two germline ends. The CDR3: CASSLSNRAQETQYF. In DNA, the CDR3 is TGCGCCAGCAGCTTGTCTAACAGGGCCCAAGAGACCCAGTACTTC.

V gene TRBV30 combines with J gene TRBJ1-6; D possibly corresponds to TRBD1 (5 bases). V dropped 3 bases and J dropped 6 bases, with 12 bases sitting between them. This CDR3 comprises 14 residues. Per the germline V gene, CDR1 is GTSNPN and CDR2 is SVGIG (reference sequence). CDR3 in amino acids: CAWSLDRPNSPLHF. The DNA for the CDR3 is TGTGCCTGGAGCTTAGACAGACCTAATTCACCCCTCCACTTT.

In its sample, this clone was seen a few times. The chain couples TRBV9 to TRBJ1-2; TRBD1 might be the D (6 bases). Per the germline V gene, CDR1 is SGDLS and CDR2 is YYNGEE. The germline V and J ends were trimmed by 0 bases and 6 bases, with 12 bases remaining between them. CDR3 length: 14 residues. CDR3 bases: TGTGCCAGCAGCGTAGGGCGAGGGGGACATGGCTACACCTTC. This sequence encodes CASSVGRGGHGYTF.

V is TRBV5-1 and J is TRBJ2-2; 7 nucleotides agree with TRBD1. Germline CDR1 and CDR2: SGHRS and YFSETQ. Trimming took 2 bases from V and 2 from J; bases not matched to a gene: 6. CDR3 length equals 16 residues. This CDR3 is CASSFSGTVNTGELFF. CDR3 in DNA: TGCGCCAGCAGCTTCTCCGGGACAGTCAACACCGGGGAGCTGTTTTTT.

The chain carries TRBV30 and TRBJ2-3; 12 nucleotides match TRBD2. The CDR3 length is 16 residues. J gave up 0 bases and V 1 base, and 2 bases lay outside the gene matches. Germline CDR1 GTSNPN, CDR2 SVGIG (reference sequence). CDR3: CAWSGGTSGSTDTQYF. The CDR3 DNA sequence: TGTGCCTGGAGTGGAGGGACTAGCGGGAGCACAGATACGCAGTATTTT.

Only one count was recorded for this clone. This chain connects TRBV5-6 to TRBJ2-5, with 8 bases that match TRBD1. The CDR3 is made up of 16 amino acids. Germline V gene lookup returns CDR1 SGHDT and CDR2 YYEEEE. J lost 5 bases, V lost 0 bases, and 9 bases had no gene match. CDR3 region: CASSLDPGGSAETQYF. CDR3 bases: TGTGCCAGCAGCTTGGATCCAGGGGGCAGCGCGGAGACCCAGTACTTC.

V usage is TRBV5-1 and J usage is TRBJ1-1, with D hard to call. The germline gives CDR1 SGHRS, CDR2 YFSETQ. V was pared by 3 bases and J by 4 bases, with 16 bases between. The CDR3 extends over 15 amino acids. The CDR3 coding sequence is TGCGCCAGCAGCTCCGGAGCTACATCCTCCACTGAAGCTTTCTTT. Translation: CASSSGATSSTEAFF. Full variable domain (missing parts from reference TRBV5-1 and TRBJ1-1): KAGVTQTPRYLIKTRGQQVTLSCSPISGHRSVSWYQQTPGQGLQFLFEYFSETQRNKGNFPGRFSGRQFSNSRSEMNVSTLELGDSALYLCASSSGATSSTEAFFGQGTRLTVV.

The V call is TRBV29-1, the J call TRBJ1-3, with 8 bases fitting TRBD1. J gave up 2 bases and V 7 bases, and 4 bases lay outside the gene matches. CDR1 is SQVTM and CDR2 is ANQGSEA in the germline V gene. The CDR3 spans 13 residues. In nucleotides, the CDR3 is TGCAGCGCCAAACAGGGGGCTGGAAACACCATATATTTT. Its translation: CSAKQGAGNTIYF.

This clone was counted once. This rearrangement joins TRBV25-1 to TRBJ2-7, with 9 positions matching TRBD2. Germline V CDR1 and CDR2: MGHDK, SYGVNS. V gave up 9 bases and J gave up 2 bases; unmatched junction bases: 5. The CDR3 contains 13 residues. The CDR3 loop reads CASSGSPAYEQYF. CDR3 nucleotide sequence: TGTGCCAGTAGCGGGAGCCCTGCCTACGAGCAGTACTTC.

The J gene is TRBJ2-1, the V gene TRBV9, with 10 positions matching TRBD2. With V trimmed by 0 bases and J by 9 bases, 6 bases remained unmatched. The germline V gene has CDR1 SGDLS and CDR2 YYNGEE. This CDR3 is 15 amino acids long. For the CDR3, the DNA is TGTGCCAGCAGCGTAGGGCTAGCGGGAGAGGGTGAGCAGTTCTTC. Translation gives CASSVGLAGEGEQFF.

The chain joins TRBV27 to TRBJ1-1, with TRBD1 matching 9 bases. The germline V gene has CDR1 MNHEY and CDR2 SMNVEV (reference sequence). V lost 6 bases and J lost 0; bases outside the gene matches: 5. The CDR3 sequence is 15 residues long. DNA of the CDR3: TGTGCCAGCAGGGGGGACAGGGAGATGAACACTGAAGCTTTCTTT. Protein: CASRGDREMNTEAFF.

The sample holds a few counts of this clone. The V call is TRBV7-3, the J call TRBJ2-2; a possible D gene is TRBD1 (6 bases). Trimming removed 5 bases at V and 2 bases at J, with 12 bases between. This CDR3 region has 15 residues. The germline V gene has CDR1 SGHTA and CDR2 FQGTGA. In DNA form, the CDR3 reads TGTGCCAGCAGCCTCGAGACAGGAAACACCGGGGAGCTGTTTTTT. It codes for CASSLETGNTGELFF.

This chain links TRBV20-1 with TRBJ2-1; no definite D call. The CDR3 runs 11 residues. In germline, CDR1 is DFQATT, CDR2 SNEGSKA (reference sequence). V shed 3 bases and J shed 7 bases, with 7 bases lying between them. The CDR3 coding sequence is TGCAGTGCTAGCAAATTTAATGAGCAGTTCTTC. Translated: CSASKFNEQFF.

The chain recombines TRBV29-1 with TRBJ1-1, with D uncertain. The CDR3 loop spans 14 amino acids. CDR1 and CDR2 from the germline V gene are SQVTM and ANQGSEA. Deletions cut 7 bases from V and 1 base from J, with 16 bases between. The CDR3 DNA sequence: TGCAGCGCACATCTGAGCATACCGAACACTGAAGCTTTCTTT. It codes for CSAHLSIPNTEAFF.

This clone was seen a single time. V is TRBV5-1 and J is TRBJ1-4; TRBD1 matches at 7 bases. This CDR3 comprises 16 residues. The V gene end was trimmed by 3 bases and the J gene end by 7 bases; junction bases not matched to a gene: 12. The germline CDR1 and CDR2 sequences are SGHRS and YFSETQ. The CDR3 loop is CASSSGLTGVAEKLFF. CDR3 nucleotides: TGCGCCAGCAGCTCGGGACTAACAGGGGTGGCTGAAAAACTGTTTTTT.

The V gene is TRBV7-9, the J gene TRBJ2-5; maybe TRBD2 (7 bases). The CDR3 extends over 15 amino acids. V lost 2 bases and J lost 5, with 15 bases in between. Germline CDR1 reads SEHNR; CDR2 reads FQNEAQ (reference sequence). The CDR3 DNA follows: TGTGCCAGCAGCTTATTGGTCAGGGGAGGGGAGACCCAGTACTTC. It is translated as CASSLLVRGGETQYF.